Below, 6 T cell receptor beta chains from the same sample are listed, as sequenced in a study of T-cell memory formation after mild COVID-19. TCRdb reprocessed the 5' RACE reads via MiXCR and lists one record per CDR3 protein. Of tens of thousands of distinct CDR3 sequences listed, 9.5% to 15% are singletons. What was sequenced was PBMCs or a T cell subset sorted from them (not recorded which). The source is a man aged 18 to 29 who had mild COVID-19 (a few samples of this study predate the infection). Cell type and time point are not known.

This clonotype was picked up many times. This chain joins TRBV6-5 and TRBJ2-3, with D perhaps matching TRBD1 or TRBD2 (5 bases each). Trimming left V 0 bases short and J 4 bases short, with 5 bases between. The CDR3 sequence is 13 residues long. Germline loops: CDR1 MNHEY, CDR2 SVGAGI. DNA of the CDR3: TGTGCCAGCAGTTACTCGGGGGCAGATACGCAGTATTTT. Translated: CASSYSGADTQYF.

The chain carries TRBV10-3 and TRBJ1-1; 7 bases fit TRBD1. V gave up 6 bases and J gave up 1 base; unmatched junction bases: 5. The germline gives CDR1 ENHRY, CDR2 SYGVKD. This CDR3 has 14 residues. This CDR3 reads CAIRGQSSNTEAFF. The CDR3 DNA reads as TGTGCCATCAGGGGACAGAGTTCGAACACTGAAGCTTTCTTT.

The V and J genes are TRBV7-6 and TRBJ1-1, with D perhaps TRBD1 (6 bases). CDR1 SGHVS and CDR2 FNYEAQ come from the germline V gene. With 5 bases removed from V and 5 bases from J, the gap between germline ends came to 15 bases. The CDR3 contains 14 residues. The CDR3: CASSPPGAGTEAFF. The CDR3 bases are TGTGCCAGCAGCCCACCAGGGGCGGGAACTGAAGCTTTCTTT. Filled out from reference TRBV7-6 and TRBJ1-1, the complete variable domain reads GAGVSQSPRYKVTKRGQDVALRCDPISGHVSLYWYRQALGQGPEFLTYFNYEAQQDKSGLPNDRFSAERPEGSISTLTIQRTEQRDSAMYRCASSPPGAGTEAFFGQGTRLTVV.

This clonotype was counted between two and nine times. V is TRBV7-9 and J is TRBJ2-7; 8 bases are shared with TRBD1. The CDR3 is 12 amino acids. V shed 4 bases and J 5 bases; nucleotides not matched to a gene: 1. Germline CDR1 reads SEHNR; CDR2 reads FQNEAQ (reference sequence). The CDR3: CASSSTGDEQYV. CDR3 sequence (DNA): TGTGCCAGCAGCTCGACAGGGGACGAGCAGTACGTC.

The CDR3 nucleotides read TGTGCCAGCAGCGAACGACAGAACCCCTACGAGCAGTACTTC. This encodes CASSERQNPYEQYF. The chain couples TRBV9 to TRBJ2-7, with D perhaps matching TRBD1 (5 bases). CDR3 length: 14 amino acids. V lost 3 bases, J lost 2 bases, and 12 bases lay in between. CDR1 is SGDLS, CDR2 YYNGEE, per germline.

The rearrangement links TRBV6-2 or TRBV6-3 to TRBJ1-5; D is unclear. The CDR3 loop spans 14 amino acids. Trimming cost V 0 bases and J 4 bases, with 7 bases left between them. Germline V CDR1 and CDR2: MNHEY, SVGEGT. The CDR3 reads CASSYSGGNQPQHF. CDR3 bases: TGTGCCAGCAGTTACTCGGGCGGGAATCAGCCCCAGCATTTT.